This TCR beta chain came from a study of CD8 T cells in ankylosing spondylitis. The CDR3 sequence is 13 residues long. The V end was cut by 3 bases, the J end by 11 bases, with 14 bases between. In this sample, this clonotype turned up many times. With molecular barcodes, quantitative 5'-RACE was used to make the TCR beta libraries. TCRdb reprocessed the 5' RACE reads via MiXCR and lists one record per CDR3 protein. This repertoire shows around 120,000 distinct CDR3 sequences, roughly 15% found once; its top ten account for 2.5% to 3%. The sequence came from a female donor with ankylosing spondylitis or in good health (not recorded which). The specimen was blood, either unsorted or a sorted T cell fraction (not recorded which). The chain recombines TRBV12-3 or TRBV12-4 with TRBJ1-3; D is uncertain. CDR3: CASSFMNRQAIYF. The CDR3 coding sequence is TGTGCCAGCAGTTTTATGAACCGGCAGGCCATATATTTT.